One and the same sample provided the 22 T cell receptor beta chains below, sequenced in a study of T cell responses to AZD1222 COVID-19 vaccine. Method: immunoSEQ multiplex PCR; TCRdb's copy keeps in-frame clones and lacks some. Of 150,000 to 250,000 clones listed, just over 90% are singletons. Sequenced here: peripheral blood, sampled 28 days after the second AZD1222 dose. These TCRs come from an adult who received the AZD1222 COVID-19 vaccine.

The chain uses TRBV28 and TRBJ2-7; tentatively, D is TRBD1 or TRBD2 (5 bases each). The V gene's germline CDR1 is MDHEN and CDR2 SYDVKM. The CDR3 loop spans 15 amino acids. With 5 bases removed from V and 3 bases from J, the gap between germline ends came to 17 bases. CDR3 in amino acids: CASSKNRDGFYEQYF. CDR3 DNA: TGTGCCAGCAGTAAAAACCGGGACGGGTTCTACGAGCAGTACTTC.

This clone occurred once. The genes are TRBV10-3 and TRBJ2-1, with unresolved D. Trimming took 5 bases from V and 0 from J, leaving 11 bases between them. The CDR3 extends over 15 amino acids. Germline V gene sequence: CDR1 ENHRY, CDR2 SYGVKD. CDR3 in DNA: TGTGCCATCAGTACCACACGAGGCTCCTACAATGAGCAGTTCTTC. Translated, it gives CAISTTRGSYNEQFF.

V and J are TRBV9 and TRBJ2-4; D gene uncertain. Germline V gene lookup returns CDR1 SGDLS and CDR2 YYNGEE. This CDR3 is built from 14 residues. Deletions cut 0 bases from V and 8 bases from J, with 12 bases between. The CDR3 DNA follows: TGTGCCAGCAGCGTAGAATTGGGTCGGGACATTCAGTACTTC. Encoded protein: CASSVELGRDIQYF.

The chain combines TRBV28 with TRBJ2-5; 16 nucleotides align to TRBD2. The V and J ends lost 3 bases and 2 bases, in that order; junction bases with no gene match: 0. In germline, CDR1 is MDHEN, CDR2 SYDVKM. The CDR3 spans 16 residues. In nucleotides, the CDR3 is TGTGCCAGCAGTTTGGGACTAGCGGGAGGGCAAGAGACCCAGTACTTC. This translates into CASSLGLAGGQETQYF.

The V and J genes are TRBV18 and TRBJ1-1; D is uncertain. Trimming stripped 3 bases from V and 1 base from J, with 15 bases between. This CDR3 contains 16 residues. Germline CDR1 and CDR2: KGHSH and LQKENI. The CDR3 DNA follows: TGTGCCAGCTCACCTCGGCGGGAGACGGGGAACACTGAAGCTTTCTTT. Its translation is CASSPRRETGNTEAFF.

The gene calls are TRBV6-5 and TRBJ1-2; the match to TRBD1 covers 10 bases. The CDR3 is made up of 13 amino acids. The V and J ends lost 8 bases and 3 bases, in that order; junction bases with no gene match: 3. CDR1 is MNHEY, CDR2 SVGAGI, per germline. The CDR3 DNA reads TGTGCCAGCTGGGACAGGGGTCACTATGGCTACACCTTC. It translates to CASWDRGHYGYTF.

The V call is TRBV4-1, the J call TRBJ1-5, with TRBD1 matching 8 bases. After removal of 4 bases from V and 7 bases from J, the junction contained 9 bases not matched to a gene. This CDR3 comprises 15 residues. CDR1 MGHRA and CDR2 YSYEKL come from the germline V gene. Here the CDR3 DNA reads TGCGCCAGCAGCCTCAACCCACAGGGGGGGCAGCCCCAGCATTTT. It yields the protein CASSLNPQGGQPQHF.

The genes are TRBV18 and TRBJ1-5; TRBD1 matches at 7 bases. The ends lost 6 bases at V and 2 bases at J; junction bases unmatched: 10. The CDR3 is made up of 16 amino acids. CDR1 is KGHSH and CDR2 is LQKENI in the germline V gene. In DNA form, the CDR3 reads TGTGCCAGCTCGATGCGGCAGGGGGAGGGCAATCAGCCCCAGCATTTT. Translation: CASSMRQGEGNQPQHF.

V and J are TRBV21-1 and TRBJ1-2. TRBV21-1 is a known pseudogene. CDR3 length: 13 residues. The CDR3 spells CASSKGTNYGYTF. CDR3 in DNA: TGTGCCAGCAGCAAAGGGACTAACTATGGCTACACCTTC.

This clone was observed a single time. The V gene is TRBV5-1, the J gene TRBJ2-3; D possibly corresponds to TRBD1 (6 bases). Trimming removed 0 bases from V and 6 bases from J, with 14 bases in between. Germline-derived CDR1 and CDR2 are SGHRS and YFSETQ. This CDR3 comprises 15 residues. CDR3 nucleotide sequence: TGCGCCAGCAGCTTGGGGGGACACTACCTTGATACGCAGTATTTT. Protein sequence: CASSLGGHYLDTQYF.

The chain combines TRBV18 with TRBJ2-7; the D gene is possibly TRBD1 (5 bases). CDR1 is KGHSH and CDR2 is LQKENI in the germline V gene. Between the trimmed V and J ends, which lost 0 bases and 7 bases, there was a span of 19 bases. The CDR3 is 16 amino acids. Here the CDR3 DNA reads TGTGCCAGCTCACCACCGGTCGCCTGGCAGGGATTTGAGCAGTACTTC. This encodes CASSPPVAWQGFEQYF.

The rearrangement joins TRBV11-3 to TRBJ1-1; no definite D call. The CDR3 spans 12 residues. Trimming stripped 5 bases from V and 4 bases from J, with 8 bases between. Germline V gene sequence: CDR1 SGHNT, CDR2 YENEEA. Here the CDR3 DNA reads TGTGCCAGCAGCCGGACGGTCACTGAAGCTTTCTTT. Translated: CASSRTVTEAFF.

This rearrangement joins TRBV9 to TRBJ1-6; 8 bases are shared with TRBD1. CDR3 size: 15 residues. Germline V gene data show CDR1 as SGDLS and CDR2 as YYNGEE. V lost 2 bases, J lost 5 bases, and 3 bases stayed unmatched. CDR3 DNA: TGTGCCAGCAGCGTGAGGACAGGGAATAATTCACCCCTCCACTTT. Translation gives CASSVRTGNNSPLHF.

The rearrangement links TRBV27 to TRBJ2-3; D may be TRBD1 or TRBD2 (5 bases each). Trimming cost V 2 bases and J 4 bases, with 10 bases left between them. Germline CDR1 reads MNHEY; CDR2 reads SMNVEV (reference sequence). This CDR3 has 14 amino acids. The CDR3 DNA sequence: TGTGCCAGCAGTTTAGGGGGTAGTGCAGATACGCAGTATTTT. Amino acid sequence: CASSLGGSADTQYF.

This CDR3 is CTSSQGGGIFYEQYF. Here the CDR3 DNA reads TGCACCAGCAGCCAAGGGGGGGGTATCTTCTACGAGCAGTACTTC. J is TRBJ2-7 and V is TRBV1; the D segment call TRBD2 is taken from the table without a DNA check. TRBV1 is a listed pseudogene. CDR3 length equals 15 residues.

The chain uses TRBV5-6 and TRBJ2-7; 7 bases are a match to TRBD2. Unmatched junction bases numbered 9, after V lost 0 bases and J lost 0 bases. Germline V gene sequence: CDR1 SGHDT, CDR2 YYEEEE. This CDR3 spans 17 amino acids. The CDR3 spells CASSLALAAYPSYEQYF. In DNA form, the CDR3 reads TGTGCCAGCAGCTTGGCCCTAGCGGCTTATCCCTCCTACGAGCAGTACTTC.

This rearrangement joins TRBV28 to TRBJ2-5, with 8 nucleotides matching TRBD1. V lost 6 bases, J lost 0 bases, and 15 bases stayed unmatched. Germline V gives CDR1 MDHEN, CDR2 SYDVKM. CDR3 length: 18 residues. Here the CDR3 DNA reads TGTGCCAGCAGCCCGGGAATAGCCGGGACAGGTAACCAAGAGACCCAGTACTTC. Encoded protein: CASSPGIAGTGNQETQYF.

The gene calls are TRBV6-5 and TRBJ2-7, with 7 bases identical to TRBD1. J gave up 1 base and V 5 bases, and 2 bases lay outside the gene matches. The CDR3 sequence is 13 residues long. Germline CDR1 and CDR2: MNHEY and SVGAGI. CDR3 protein: CASSPGQSYEQYF. The CDR3 nucleotides read TGTGCCAGCAGTCCGGGACAGTCCTACGAGCAGTACTTC.

As to this clone: At one boundary the junction diverges from the germline segment, which might be a read error. The rearrangement joins TRBV19 to TRBJ1-6; D gene uncertain. The CDR3 totals 13 residues. Germline lookup yields CDR1 LNHDA and CDR2 SQIVND (reference sequence). The CDR3 region is CAPEPRPHSPLHF. The CDR3 region has the DNA TGCGCCCCGGAGCCCCGGCCGCATTCACCCCTCCACTTT.

As concerns this clone: One end of the junction varies from germline; a read error may be responsible. This chain connects TRBV2 to TRBJ1-1; possible D gene TRBD1, 6 bases. CDR1 is SNHLY and CDR2 is FYNNEI in the germline V gene. The CDR3 consists of 13 residues. This CDR3 is CASSEATGYEAFF. The DNA for the CDR3 is TGTGCCAGCAGCGAAGCGACAGGTTATGAAGCTTTCTTT.

The chain couples TRBV6-5 to TRBJ1-2; TRBD1 might be the D (5 bases). There are 14 residues in the CDR3. V shed 3 bases and J shed 5 bases, with 13 bases lying between them. From germline, CDR1 is MNHEY and CDR2 SVGAGI. The CDR3 sequence: CASSYQAGPYGYTF. The CDR3 DNA is TGTGCCAGCAGTTATCAGGCAGGGCCTTATGGCTACACCTTC.

The chain carries TRBV12-3 or TRBV12-4 and TRBJ1-5; weak D call: TRBD1 (6 bases). V lost 3 bases, J lost 9 bases, and 9 bases lay in between. The CDR3 is made up of 12 amino acids. CDR3 sequence: CASSFQGTPQHF. The CDR3 DNA reads as TGTGCCAGCAGTTTCCAGGGGACGCCCCAGCATTTT.